Shown below are 21 T cell receptor beta chains from a single sample sequenced in a study of cytomegalovirus exposure and HLA in healthy donors. The PCR had 60 Vbeta and 13 Jbeta primers. The data were produced by immunoSEQ multiplex PCR, yet TCRdb's version contains in-frame clones alone and is incomplete. The sample includes roughly 55,000 clones, about four fifths of them seen just once. Sequencing was done on a sample of PBMCs. The source of these receptors is a boy between 10 and 17 years old in good health and CMV-seropositive.

The gene calls are TRBV11-2 and TRBJ1-1, with D possibly TRBD1 on 6 matching bases. CDR3 length equals 16 residues. CDR1 is SGHAT, CDR2 FQNNGV, per germline. V was cut by 3 bases and J by 2 bases, with 16 bases left in between. CDR3 DNA sequence: TGTGCCAGCAGCTTCGCATTACAGGGAACAAACACTGAAGCTTTCTTT. This gives the protein CASSFALQGTNTEAFF.

This clone was picked up one time. The chain joins TRBV5-1 to TRBJ2-2; D is perhaps TRBD1 (5 bases). Germline loops: CDR1 SGHRS, CDR2 YFSETQ. Deletions cut 6 bases from V and 6 bases from J, with 15 bases between. The CDR3 loop spans 14 amino acids. CDR3 region: CASKEGAVAGELFF. In nucleotides, the CDR3 is TGCGCCAGCAAGGAAGGGGCTGTCGCCGGGGAGCTGTTTTTT.

The chain couples TRBV12-2 to TRBJ2-5; the table assigns TRBD1, which was not confirmed against the DNA. TRBV12-2 is designated a pseudogene. The CDR3 has 16 residues. CDR3 DNA: TGTGCAAGACCTCCGGGGGCCCGGGACAGCCAAGAGACCCAGTACTTC. Amino acid sequence: CARPPGARDSQETQYF.

This clone was counted a single time. The chain combines TRBV2 with TRBJ1-3; no reliable D call. Trimming took off 8 bases at V and 0 bases at J, with 8 bases between the two ends. The CDR3 is 13 amino acids. The germline V gene has CDR1 SNHLY and CDR2 FYNNEI. In DNA form, the CDR3 reads TGTGCCAGCGCCCTAAGCTCTGGAAACACCATATATTTT. It specifies CASALSSGNTIYF. Looking up the rest from reference TRBV2 and TRBJ1-3 gives the full variable domain: EPEVTQTPSHQVTQMGQEVILRCVPISNHLYFYWYRQILGQKVEFLVSFYNNEISEKSEIFDDQFSVERPDGSNFTLKIRSTKLEDSAMYFCASALSSGNTIYFGEGSWLTVV.

This rearrangement joins TRBV19 to TRBJ1-6; D remains ambiguous. The CDR3 runs 12 residues. V gave up 5 bases and J gave up 8 bases, with 7 bases separating them. Germline values: CDR1 LNHDA, CDR2 SQIVND (reference sequence). The CDR3 DNA reads as TGTGCCAGTAGTGAGTCTGATTCACCCCTCCACTTT. Amino acids: CASSESDSPLHF.

V and J are TRBV4-1 and TRBJ2-7; 10 positions match TRBD2. V shed 0 bases and J 4 bases; nucleotides not matched to a gene: 9. The CDR3 is 17 amino acids. Per germline, CDR1 MGHRA and CDR2 YSYEKL. DNA for the CDR3: TGCGCCAGCAGCCAAGATCAGAGCGGGGGGGGCGTTTACGAGCAGTACTTC. This codes for CASSQDQSGGGVYEQYF.

The V and J genes are TRBV5-4 and TRBJ2-6; no definite D call. The ends were cut back, 1 base at V and 1 base at J, with 6 bases in the middle. The CDR3 is 15 amino acids. CDR1 and CDR2 (germline): SGHNT, YYREEE (reference sequence). CDR3 sequence (DNA): TGTGCCAGCAGCTTGTCCTCGTCTGGGGCCAACGTCCTGACTTTC. It codes for CASSLSSSGANVLTF. The entire variable domain, with the rest obtained from reference TRBV5-4 and TRBJ2-6, is as follows: ETGVTQSPTHLIKTRGQQVTLRCSSQSGHNTVSWYQQALGQGPQFIFQYYREEENGRGNFPPRFSGLQFPNYSSELNVNALELDDSALYLCASSLSSSGANVLTFGAGSRLTVL.

The chain employs TRBV29-1 and TRBJ1-1; TRBD1 might be the D (5 bases). The V and J ends lost 4 bases and 5 bases respectively, with 11 bases between them. Germline CDR1 SQVTM, CDR2 ANQGSEA. The CDR3 runs to 12 residues. The CDR3 sequence is CSVVGGSTEAFF. DNA of the CDR3: TGCAGCGTTGTTGGGGGGAGTACTGAAGCTTTCTTT.

The rearrangement uses TRBV25-1 and TRBJ2-1; D gene uncertain. Germline V gives CDR1 MGHDK, CDR2 SYGVNS. Trimming took off 8 bases at V and 10 bases at J, with 12 bases between the two ends. This CDR3 is 11 amino acids long. In nucleotides, the CDR3 is TGTGCCAGCGGCGGTGGTAGCGAGCAGTTCTTC. Its protein is CASGGGSEQFF.

V gene TRBV5-1 combines with J gene TRBJ2-2; 8 nucleotides agree with TRBD1. Trimming cost V 0 bases and J 2 bases; bases outside gene matches: 3. This CDR3 is built from 16 residues. Germline V CDR1 and CDR2: SGHRS, YFSETQ. The CDR3 here is CASSLAQGANTGELFF. The CDR3 region has the DNA TGCGCCAGCAGCTTGGCGCAGGGGGCCAACACCGGGGAGCTGTTTTTT.

The J gene is TRBJ2-5, the V gene TRBV7-2, with 8 nucleotides matching TRBD2. Germline loops: CDR1 SGHTA, CDR2 FQGNSA. CDR3 length equals 13 residues. V lost 5 bases, J lost 7 bases, and 6 bases stayed unmatched. The CDR3 nucleotides read TGTGCCAGCAGCCCCCGGGGGGGCGGGACCCAGTACTTC. Translated, it gives CASSPRGGGTQYF.

As concerns this clone: The conserved phenylalanine or tryptophan normally closing the CDR3 is absent here, so this likely arose from a read error. No DNA is shown, since the ends of the CDR3 on it are uncertain; the CDR3 is the one TCRdb lists. The rearrangement uses TRBV13 and TRBJ1-2; TRBD1 is the table's D call and was not checked against the DNA. The CDR3 is 12 amino acids long, termini counted. The germline V gene encodes CDR1 PRHDT and CDR2 FYEKMQ (reference sequence). CDR3 in amino acids: CASSNRDRALRI.

V gene TRBV27 combines with J gene TRBJ1-2; D not resolved. Germline values: CDR1 MNHEY, CDR2 SMNVEV (reference sequence). The CDR3 length is 14 residues. V was shortened by 6 bases and J by 3 bases, with 14 bases between the two germline ends. DNA of the CDR3: TGTGCCAGCAGATCTTTCGCTACAGACTATGGCTACACCTTC. It codes for CASRSFATDYGYTF.

The CDR3 region is CASSLGRESSYEQYF. CDR3 nucleotides: TGCGCCAGCAGCTTGGGGCGGGAGAGCTCCTACGAGCAGTACTTC. The chain combines TRBV5-1 with TRBJ2-7; TRBD2 matches 7 bases. Germline V CDR1 and CDR2: SGHRS, YFSETQ. This CDR3 contains 15 residues. The V segment lost 0 bases and the J segment 0 bases; nucleotides outside the gene matches: 3.

The chain couples TRBV7-2 to TRBJ1-2; D might be TRBD1 (6 bases). The germline gives CDR1 SGHTA, CDR2 FQGNSA. The V gene lost 3 bases and the J gene lost 7 bases, with 12 bases spanning the gap. This CDR3 spans 13 amino acids. The CDR3 DNA reads TGTGCCAGCAGCTTTACAGGGTCGGCTGGCTACACCTTC. This sequence encodes CASSFTGSAGYTF. Based on the CDR3 plus reference TRBV7-2 and TRBJ1-2, the full variable domain is GAGVSQSPSNKVTEKGKDVELRCDPISGHTALYWYRQSLGQGLEFLIYFQGNSAPDKSGLPSDRFSAERTGGSVSTLTIQRTQQEDSAVYLCASSFTGSAGYTFGSGTRLTVV.

J is TRBJ1-5 and V is TRBV27; D is perhaps TRBD1 (6 bases). CDR3 length: 15 amino acids. Germline values: CDR1 MNHEY, CDR2 SMNVEV (reference sequence). Trimming removed 2 bases from V and 4 bases from J, with 12 bases in between. Written as DNA, the CDR3 is TGTGCCAGCAGTTTAGGGGACACCGGGAATCAGCCCCAGCATTTT. Protein: CASSLGDTGNQPQHF.

With regard to this clone: Different DNA sequences within this sample yield the same CDR3. The rearrangement uses TRBV6-1 and TRBJ2-2; D gene unclear. V was pared by 1 base and J by 5 bases, with 8 bases between. The V gene's germline CDR1 is MNHNS and CDR2 SASEGT. This CDR3 contains 14 residues. CDR3 nucleotide sequence: TGTGCCAGCAGTGAAGGGGTCGGGACCGGGGAGCTGTTTTTT. Amino acid sequence: CASSEGVGTGELFF.

This chain connects TRBV6-5 to TRBJ1-6, with D perhaps matching TRBD1 (6 bases). In germline, CDR1 is MNHEY, CDR2 SVGAGI. CDR3 length: 14 amino acids. Trimming removed 9 bases at V and 6 bases at J, with 15 bases between. The chain's CDR3 is CASGGGHFNSPLHF. The DNA of the CDR3 is TGTGCCAGTGGGGGGGGACATTTTAATTCACCCCTCCACTTT.

This chain uses TRBV5-1 with TRBJ1-4; no definite D call. The V and J ends lost 4 bases and 0 bases respectively, with 13 bases between them. The CDR3 is 16 amino acids. In germline, CDR1 is SGHRS, CDR2 YFSETQ. The CDR3 is CASSPGGVSTNEKLFF. The CDR3 DNA sequence: TGCGCCAGCAGCCCCGGTGGTGTATCAACTAATGAAAAACTGTTTTTT.

The rearrangement links TRBV2 to TRBJ2-1; no clear D gene. The CDR3 has 12 residues. Per germline, CDR1 SNHLY and CDR2 FYNNEI. Trimming removed 6 bases at V and 8 bases at J, with 11 bases between. CDR3 amino acids: CASSPVNYEQFF. In DNA, the CDR3 is TGTGCCAGCAGCCCGGTCAACTATGAGCAGTTCTTC. Combining the CDR3 with reference TRBV2 and TRBJ2-1 gives the whole variable domain EPEVTQTPSHQVTQMGQEVILRCVPISNHLYFYWYRQILGQKVEFLVSFYNNEISEKSEIFDDQFSVERPDGSNFTLKIRSTKLEDSAMYFCASSPVNYEQFFGPGTRLTVL.

V gene TRBV6-5 combines with J gene TRBJ1-5; unclear D gene. V was clipped by 3 bases and J by 5 bases, with 11 bases between them. This CDR3 has 14 amino acids. Germline loops: CDR1 MNHEY, CDR2 SVGAGI. The CDR3 coding sequence is TGTGCCAGCAGTTATTCCGGTTCCCATCAGCCCCAGCATTTT. This sequence encodes CASSYSGSHQPQHF.